The rows below give T cell receptor beta chains drawn from one sample of a study of cytomegalovirus exposure and HLA in healthy donors. Here immunoSEQ multiplex PCR was the method, and the copy in TCRdb shows in-frame clones only, minus some. The profile shows 150,000 to 200,000 clones, roughly 85% of them singletons. Sequencing input: PBMCs. The receptors originated from a woman in her twenties or thirties in good health and CMV-seropositive. CDR3s include the opening cysteine and the closing phenylalanine or tryptophan. D genes are given only for firm matches. Clone size, where shown, is once, few, many, or a class for clones that have expanded.

clone size: -
J gene: TRBJ1-6
V gene: TRBV10-1
D gene: -
CDR3 protein: CASSARNSPLHF
CDR3 DNA: TGCGCCAGCAGTGCTAGGAATTCACCCCTCCACTTT

clone size: -
J gene: TRBJ1-2
V gene: TRBV19
D gene: TRBD1
CDR3 protein: CATYPPTGGFSGYTF
CDR3 DNA: TGTGCCACCTACCCTCCGACAGGGGGCTTCAGTGGCTACACCTTC

clone size: -
J gene: TRBJ1-5
V gene: TRBV5-3
D gene: -
CDR3 protein: CAEGGGLNQPQHF
CDR3 DNA: TGTGCCGAGGGGGGGGGCTTAAATCAGCCCCAGCATTTT

clone size: -
J gene: TRBJ2-1
V gene: TRBV5-6
D gene: TRBD2
CDR3 protein: CASSSQTSGKYNEQFF
CDR3 DNA: TGTGCCAGCAGCTCCCAGACTAGCGGGAAGTACAATGAGCAGTTCTTC

clone size: -
J gene: TRBJ1-1
V gene: TRBV19
D gene: TRBD1
CDR3 protein: CASSISWGQGARLEAFF
CDR3 DNA: TGTGCCAGTAGTATCAGTTGGGGACAGGGGGCTCGCCTTGAAGCTTTCTTT

clone size: -
J gene: TRBJ2-7
V gene: TRBV5-4
D gene: -
CDR3 protein: CASSRGGQGAYEQYF
CDR3 DNA: TGTGCCAGCAGCCGGGGGGGACAGGGAGCCTACGAGCAGTACTTC

clone size: -
J gene: TRBJ2-3
V gene: TRBV9
D gene: TRBD1
CDR3 protein: CASSVGTEAPTQYF
CDR3 DNA: TGTGCCAGCAGCGTCGGGACAGAAGCCCCCACGCAGTATTTT

clone size: once
J gene: TRBJ2-7
V gene: TRBV6-4
D gene: TRBD1
CDR3 protein: CASSFGTGIPYEQYF
CDR3 DNA: TGTGCCAGCAGCTTCGGGACAGGGATTCCCTACGAGCAGTACTTC

clone size: -
J gene: TRBJ1-6
V gene: TRBV27
D gene: TRBD1
CDR3 protein: CASRNDRGNSPLHF
CDR3 DNA: TGTGCCAGCAGGAACGACAGGGGAAATTCACCCCTCCACTTT

clone size: once
J gene: TRBJ1-1
V gene: TRBV2
D gene: TRBD1
CDR3 protein: CASRGQGAAEAFF
CDR3 DNA: TGTGCCAGCAGGGGTCAGGGGGCCGCTGAAGCTTTCTTT

clone size: -
J gene: TRBJ2-5
V gene: TRBV6-7
D gene: -
CDR3 protein: CASTPPRPKETQYF
CDR3 DNA: TGTGCCAGCACCCCCCCCAGGCCCAAAGAGACCCAGTACTTC

clone size: -
J gene: TRBJ1-2
V gene: TRBV5-6
D gene: -
CDR3 protein: CASSLQGVYGYTF
CDR3 DNA: TGTGCCAGCAGCTTACAGGGAGTCTATGGCTACACCTTC

clone size: -
J gene: TRBJ2-7
V gene: TRBV5-1
D gene: TRBD1
CDR3 protein: CASSLTGTGFYEQYF
CDR3 DNA: TGCGCCAGCAGCTTGACCGGGACAGGGTTCTACGAGCAGTACTTC

clone size: -
J gene: TRBJ1-5
V gene: TRBV19
D gene: TRBD1
CDR3 protein: CASSMGGQGNQPQHF
CDR3 DNA: TGTGCCAGTAGTATGGGGGGACAGGGTAATCAGCCCCAGCATTTT

clone size: few
J gene: TRBJ2-1
V gene: TRBV4-2
D gene: -
CDR3 protein: CASSQAETSIDEQFF
CDR3 DNA: TGTGCCAGCAGCCAGGCCGAGACTAGTATCGATGAGCAGTTCTTC

clone size: -
J gene: TRBJ1-3
V gene: TRBV4-1
D gene: TRBD1
CDR3 protein: CASSRQGQGPSSRGNTIYF
CDR3 DNA: TGCGCCAGCAGCCGACAAGGACAGGGGCCTTCATCTAGAGGAAACACCATATATTTT

clone size: once
J gene: TRBJ1-4
V gene: TRBV4-3
D gene: -
CDR3 protein: CASSQKKPGALTNEKLFF
CDR3 DNA: TGCGCCAGCAGCCAAAAAAAGCCAGGGGCCTTAACTAATGAAAAACTGTTTTTT

clone size: -
J gene: TRBJ2-4
V gene: TRBV29-1
D gene: -
CDR3 protein: CSVEYYGLAKNIQYF
CDR3 DNA: TGCAGCGTTGAATATTACGGGTTAGCCAAAAACATTCAGTACTTC

clone size: once
J gene: TRBJ2-3
V gene: TRBV27
D gene: -
CDR3 protein: CASSPQGPNADTQYF
CDR3 DNA: TGTGCCAGCAGTCCCCAGGGCCCGAACGCAGATACGCAGTATTTT

clone size: -
J gene: TRBJ1-4
V gene: TRBV15
D gene: -
CDR3 protein: CATRKGAATNEKLFF
CDR3 DNA: TGTGCCACCAGGAAGGGAGCTGCAACTAATGAAAAACTGTTTTTT

clone size: -
J gene: TRBJ2-3
V gene: TRBV11-3
D gene: -
CDR3 protein: CASSPHRGPDTQYF
CDR3 DNA: TGTGCCAGCAGCCCCCATAGGGGTCCAGATACGCAGTATTTT

clone size: -
J gene: TRBJ1-1
V gene: TRBV10-2
D gene: -
CDR3 protein: CASSVGQILNTEAFF
CDR3 DNA: TGCGCCAGCAGTGTTGGACAGATTTTGAACACTGAAGCTTTCTTT

clone size: -
J gene: TRBJ1-4
V gene: TRBV30
D gene: -
CDR3 protein: CAWRADRPNEKLFF
CDR3 DNA: TGTGCCTGGAGAGCTGACAGACCAAATGAAAAACTGTTTTTT

clone size: once
J gene: TRBJ2-3
V gene: TRBV7-8
D gene: -
CDR3 protein: CASSLGVAGATDDTQYF
CDR3 DNA: TGTGCCAGCAGCTTAGGGGTGGCTGGGGCCACGGACGATACGCAGTATTTT

clone size: -
J gene: TRBJ1-2
V gene: TRBV6-5
D gene: TRBD1
CDR3 protein: CASSYSPGQLDGYTF
CDR3 DNA: TGTGCCAGCAGTTACTCCCCGGGACAGTTGGATGGCTACACCTTC

clone size: -
J gene: TRBJ1-2
V gene: TRBV6-1
D gene: -
CDR3 protein: CASSKQGYGYTF
CDR3 DNA: TGTGCCAGCAGTAAACAGGGTTATGGCTACACCTTC

clone size: -
J gene: TRBJ2-7
V gene: TRBV6-6
D gene: TRBD1
CDR3 protein: CASSSIDRGLNEQYF
CDR3 DNA: TGTGCCAGCAGTTCAATCGACAGGGGGCTGAACGAGCAGTACTTC

clone size: -
J gene: TRBJ2-7
V gene: TRBV10-3
D gene: TRBD1
CDR3 protein: CAIRGTGDEQYF
CDR3 DNA: TGTGCCATCAGGGGGACAGGGGACGAGCAGTACTTC

clone size: -
J gene: TRBJ2-5
V gene: TRBV11-2
D gene: TRBD2
CDR3 protein: CASSNELAGAETQYF
CDR3 DNA: TGTGCCAGCAGCAATGAACTAGCGGGGGCGGAGACCCAGTACTTC

clone size: few
J gene: TRBJ1-3
V gene: TRBV6-1
D gene: -
CDR3 protein: CASSAYFAGNTIYF
CDR3 DNA: TGTGCCAGCAGTGCGTATTTTGCTGGAAACACCATATATTTT

clone size: few
J gene: TRBJ2-7
V gene: TRBV9
D gene: TRBD1
CDR3 protein: CASSLIRDRELFLLHEQYF
CDR3 DNA: TGTGCCAGCAGCCTAATCCGGGACAGGGAGCTATTCTTGCTCCACGAGCAGTACTTC

clone size: -
J gene: TRBJ2-3
V gene: TRBV5-6
D gene: -
CDR3 protein: CASSFSPDTQYF
CDR3 DNA: TGTGCCAGCAGCTTCTCCCCAGATACGCAGTATTTT

clone size: -
J gene: TRBJ2-7
V gene: TRBV30
D gene: -
CDR3 protein: CAWSGADRSSYEQYF
CDR3 DNA: TGTGCCTGGAGTGGAGCCGACAGAAGCTCCTACGAGCAGTACTTC

clone size: few
J gene: TRBJ2-3
V gene: TRBV2
D gene: -
CDR3 protein: CASRDGQTLMAQYF
CDR3 DNA: TGTGCCAGCAGGGACGGACAGACCCTAATGGCGCAGTATTTT

clone size: -
J gene: TRBJ2-3
V gene: TRBV4-3
D gene: TRBD1
CDR3 protein: CASSQDWMGQDSDTQYF
CDR3 DNA: TGCGCCAGCAGCCAAGACTGGATGGGACAGGATTCAGATACGCAGTATTTT